A single sample gave rise to the 21 T cell receptor beta chains below, sequenced in a study of CD8 T cells in ankylosing spondylitis. General study points: For ankylosing spondylitis blood, a TCR beta motif of about 8 highly homologous variants appeared characteristic.

These receptors have no identified antigens. Each CDR3 protein gets one entry after TCRdb re-called the 5' RACE reads with MiXCR. The table includes hundreds of thousands of distinct CDR3 sequences, roughly 10% detected once. The specimen was blood, either unsorted or a sorted T cell fraction (not recorded which). All receptors come from a male donor with ankylosing spondylitis.

This chain connects TRBV29-1 to TRBJ1-3, with D uncertain. Germline V gives CDR1 SQVTM, CDR2 ANQGSEA. V lost 7 bases, J lost 0 bases, and 7 bases lay in between. CDR3 length: 12 amino acids. The DNA for the CDR3 is TGCAGCGCCGCGGTCTCTGGAAACACCATATATTTT. This encodes CSAAVSGNTIYF.

The chain joins TRBV29-1 to TRBJ2-7, with D possibly TRBD1 on 5 matching bases. V was pared by 5 bases and J by 0 bases, with 11 bases between. The germline V gene has CDR1 SQVTM and CDR2 ANQGSEA. The CDR3 is 13 residues long. For the CDR3, the DNA is TGCAGCGTTAGGAGACAGAACTCCTACGAGCAGTACTTC. Its protein product is CSVRRQNSYEQYF.

V usage is TRBV15 and J usage is TRBJ2-7; 9 bases align to TRBD2. J was trimmed by 5 bases and V by 0 bases; bases with no gene match: 5. This CDR3 has 15 residues. Germline V CDR1 and CDR2: LNHNV, YYDKDF (reference sequence). CDR3 sequence (DNA): TGTGCCACCAGCAGAGATAGCGGGGGAAAAAACGAGCAGTACTTC. This sequence encodes CATSRDSGGKNEQYF.

This clonotype was observed at least ten times. The chain recombines TRBV7-6 with TRBJ1-6, with D uncertain. The CDR3 runs to 13 residues. Germline assignment: CDR1 SGHVS and CDR2 FNYEAQ. V gave up 1 base and J gave up 7 bases, with 5 bases separating them. CDR3 sequence reads: CASSLEVNSPLHF. The CDR3 bases are TGTGCCAGCAGCTTAGAGGTGAATTCACCCCTCCACTTT.

This clonotype appeared many times. The chain couples TRBV29-1 to TRBJ1-1; D is unclear. This CDR3 has 11 residues. Germline CDR1 SQVTM, CDR2 ANQGSEA. V was pared by 7 bases and J by 1 base, with 7 bases between. The chain's CDR3 is CSATENTEAFF. The CDR3 coding sequence is TGCAGCGCTACAGAGAACACTGAAGCTTTCTTT.

This clonotype was seen at least ten times. At one end, the junction sequence differs from germline, possibly due to a read error. V and J are TRBV7-7 and TRBJ1-5, with D uncertain. CDR1 and CDR2 from the germline V gene are SSHAT and FNYEAQ (reference sequence). The CDR3 spans 16 residues. The CDR3 here is CASSLPSLASNQPQHF. The CDR3 DNA reads TGTGCTAGCAGCTTACCGAGCCTCGCGAGCAATCAGCCCCAGCATTTT.

This clonotype was seen a handful of times. The V gene is TRBV5-6, the J gene TRBJ2-3; D gene ambiguous. Trimming removed 2 bases at V and 4 bases at J, with 8 bases between. The CDR3 length is 13 residues. From germline, CDR1 is SGHDT and CDR2 YYEEEE. CDR3 loop: CASSFYVADTQYF. The CDR3, as DNA: TGTGCCAGCAGCTTTTACGTGGCAGATACGCAGTATTTT. The variable domain in full, with the rest retrieved from reference TRBV5-6 and TRBJ2-3, is DAGVTQSPTHLIKTRGQQVTLRCSPKSGHDTVSWYQQALGQGPQFIFQYYEEEERQRGNFPDRFSGHQFPNYSSELNVNALLLGDSALYLCASSFYVADTQYFGPGTRLTVL.

In this sample, this clonotype turned up a few times. The chain uses TRBV7-2 and TRBJ2-5; D gene uncertain. The CDR3 spans 11 residues. Germline V lookup: CDR1 SGHTA, CDR2 FQGNSA. V was trimmed by 7 bases and J by 5 bases, leaving 8 bases between them. CDR3 DNA: TGTGCCAGCAACCTCTGGGAGACCCAGTACTTC. Its protein is CASNLWETQYF.

This clonotype was counted between two and nine times. The chain recombines TRBV28 with TRBJ2-3; D is uncertain. CDR3 length: 11 amino acids. Germline CDR1 reads MDHEN; CDR2 reads SYDVKM. Trimming removed 10 bases at V and 5 bases at J, with 10 bases between. Here the CDR3 reads CATQPGDTQYF. The CDR3 nucleotides are TGTGCCACCCAACCGGGAGATACGCAGTATTTT.

Regarding this clonotype: Compared with germline, one end of the junction differs, possibly owing to a read error. This chain links TRBV20-1 with TRBJ2-3; 10 nucleotides match TRBD2. CDR1 and CDR2 (germline): DFQATT, SNEGSKA (reference sequence). The CDR3 covers 17 residues. The DNA of the CDR3 is TGCTGTGCTAGGGACCCCACGGGACTAGCGAGCACAGATACGCAGTATTTT. This codes for CCARDPTGLASTDTQYF.

This clonotype has only a few counts. This sequence joins TRBV7-8 and TRBJ1-5; D call uncertain. The CDR3 is 16 amino acids. CDR1 is SGHVS and CDR2 is FQNEAQ in the germline V gene. The germline V and J ends were trimmed by 0 bases and 4 bases, with 13 bases remaining between them. CDR3 residues: CASSLARLQINQPQHF. CDR3 bases: TGTGCCAGCAGCTTAGCGAGGTTACAGATAAATCAGCCCCAGCATTTT.

The V and J genes are TRBV20-1 and TRBJ2-5, with 7 bases aligning to TRBD1. Germline loops: CDR1 DFQATT, CDR2 SNEGSKA (reference sequence). The CDR3 contains 13 residues. V shed 3 bases and J 3 bases; nucleotides not matched to a gene: 4. The CDR3 loop reads CSARGDSKETQYF. CDR3 DNA: TGCAGTGCTAGGGGGGACAGCAAAGAGACCCAGTACTTC.

CDR3 sequence: CASSFQTGRHEQYF. In DNA form, the CDR3 reads TGTGCCAGCAGCTTCCAAACAGGGAGACACGAGCAGTACTTC. V and J are TRBV7-2 and TRBJ2-7; TRBD1 is a possible D gene (6 bases). With 3 bases removed from V and 5 bases from J, the gap between germline ends came to 14 bases. Germline CDR1 and CDR2: SGHTA and FQGNSA. There are 14 residues in the CDR3.

The gene calls are TRBV18 and TRBJ2-7; 9 bases match TRBD1. From germline, CDR1 is KGHSH and CDR2 LQKENI. The V segment lost 2 bases and the J segment 4 bases; nucleotides outside the gene matches: 6. The CDR3 has 15 amino acids. CDR3 nucleotide sequence: TGTGCCAGCTCACCATGGACAGGGGCACCTTACGAGCAGTACTTC. Its translation is CASSPWTGAPYEQYF. Full variable domain (rest looked up from reference TRBV18 and TRBJ2-7): NAGVMQNPRHLVRRRGQEARLRCSPMKGHSHVYWYRQLPEEGLKFMVYLQKENIIDESGMPKERFSAEFPKEGPSILRIQQVVRGDSAAYFCASSPWTGAPYEQYFGPGTRLTVT.

This clonotype appeared many times. The chain joins TRBV3-1 to TRBJ2-1, with 8 bases fitting TRBD2. Germline V CDR1 and CDR2: LGHDT, YNNKEL (reference sequence). This CDR3 comprises 15 residues. V trimming: 4 bases; J trimming: 3 bases; junction bases outside the gene matches: 5. DNA for the CDR3: TGTGCCAGCAGCCCCCTGCGGGGGGACTACAATGAGCAGTTCTTC. This gives the protein CASSPLRGDYNEQFF.

This clonotype was detected a few times. The V gene is TRBV7-2, the J gene TRBJ1-3, with no clear D. This CDR3 is built from 13 residues. V gave up 2 bases and J gave up 7 bases, with 9 bases separating them. The germline V gene encodes CDR1 SGHTA and CDR2 FQGNSA. CDR3 region: CASSLRPGNTIYF. CDR3 nucleotide sequence: TGTGCCAGCAGCTTAAGACCCGGGAACACCATATATTTT. The full variable domain, with the rest looked up from reference TRBV7-2 and TRBJ1-3, is GAGVSQSPSNKVTEKGKDVELRCDPISGHTALYWYRQSLGQGLEFLIYFQGNSAPDKSGLPSDRFSAERTGGSVSTLTIQRTQQEDSAVYLCASSLRPGNTIYFGEGSWLTVV.

This clonotype turned up a few times. The CDR3, as DNA: TGTGCCAGCAGCTTGACAGAATTCTCTGGAAACACCATATATTTT. Translating it yields CASSLTEFSGNTIYF. The chain carries TRBV12-3 or TRBV12-4 and TRBJ1-3, with a weak D call TRBD1 (5 bases). The CDR3 sequence is 15 residues long. The ends were cut back, 6 bases at V and 0 bases at J, with 12 bases in the middle.

This clonotype has a handful of counts. The genes are TRBV20-1 and TRBJ2-5, with TRBD1 as a possible D gene (5 bases). The CDR3 extends over 11 amino acids. Germline-derived CDR1 and CDR2 are DFQATT and SNEGSKA (reference sequence). Trimming cost V 1 base and J 9 bases, with 9 bases left between them. The CDR3: CSARVGAAQYF. The DNA for the CDR3 is TGCAGTGCTAGAGTAGGGGCGGCCCAGTACTTC.

In this sample, this clonotype turned up many times. The rearrangement links TRBV6-1 to TRBJ1-4, with 8 bases lining up with TRBD1. The germline V gene encodes CDR1 MNHNS and CDR2 SASEGT. This CDR3 spans 14 amino acids. Unmatched junction bases numbered 7, after V lost 8 bases and J lost 5 bases. CDR3 protein: CASLQTGANEKLFF. In DNA, the CDR3 is TGTGCCAGCTTACAGACAGGGGCAAATGAAAAACTGTTTTTT.

V gene TRBV12-3 or TRBV12-4 combines with J gene TRBJ2-5; 9 nucleotides match TRBD1. The CDR3 length is 14 residues. V shed 0 bases, J shed 9 bases, and the junction held 5 bases outside the gene matches. CDR3: CASSLARDRAAQYF. The DNA for the CDR3 is TGTGCCAGCAGTTTAGCGAGGGACAGGGCGGCCCAGTACTTC.

The J gene is TRBJ1-5, the V gene TRBV20-1; D is unresolved. Trimming removed 6 bases at V and 0 bases at J, with 9 bases between. The CDR3 is 13 amino acids. CDR1 and CDR2 (germline): DFQATT, SNEGSKA (reference sequence). CDR3 bases: TGCAGTGCAACCCCGCATAGCAATCAGCCCCAGCATTTT. As protein: CSATPHSNQPQHF.